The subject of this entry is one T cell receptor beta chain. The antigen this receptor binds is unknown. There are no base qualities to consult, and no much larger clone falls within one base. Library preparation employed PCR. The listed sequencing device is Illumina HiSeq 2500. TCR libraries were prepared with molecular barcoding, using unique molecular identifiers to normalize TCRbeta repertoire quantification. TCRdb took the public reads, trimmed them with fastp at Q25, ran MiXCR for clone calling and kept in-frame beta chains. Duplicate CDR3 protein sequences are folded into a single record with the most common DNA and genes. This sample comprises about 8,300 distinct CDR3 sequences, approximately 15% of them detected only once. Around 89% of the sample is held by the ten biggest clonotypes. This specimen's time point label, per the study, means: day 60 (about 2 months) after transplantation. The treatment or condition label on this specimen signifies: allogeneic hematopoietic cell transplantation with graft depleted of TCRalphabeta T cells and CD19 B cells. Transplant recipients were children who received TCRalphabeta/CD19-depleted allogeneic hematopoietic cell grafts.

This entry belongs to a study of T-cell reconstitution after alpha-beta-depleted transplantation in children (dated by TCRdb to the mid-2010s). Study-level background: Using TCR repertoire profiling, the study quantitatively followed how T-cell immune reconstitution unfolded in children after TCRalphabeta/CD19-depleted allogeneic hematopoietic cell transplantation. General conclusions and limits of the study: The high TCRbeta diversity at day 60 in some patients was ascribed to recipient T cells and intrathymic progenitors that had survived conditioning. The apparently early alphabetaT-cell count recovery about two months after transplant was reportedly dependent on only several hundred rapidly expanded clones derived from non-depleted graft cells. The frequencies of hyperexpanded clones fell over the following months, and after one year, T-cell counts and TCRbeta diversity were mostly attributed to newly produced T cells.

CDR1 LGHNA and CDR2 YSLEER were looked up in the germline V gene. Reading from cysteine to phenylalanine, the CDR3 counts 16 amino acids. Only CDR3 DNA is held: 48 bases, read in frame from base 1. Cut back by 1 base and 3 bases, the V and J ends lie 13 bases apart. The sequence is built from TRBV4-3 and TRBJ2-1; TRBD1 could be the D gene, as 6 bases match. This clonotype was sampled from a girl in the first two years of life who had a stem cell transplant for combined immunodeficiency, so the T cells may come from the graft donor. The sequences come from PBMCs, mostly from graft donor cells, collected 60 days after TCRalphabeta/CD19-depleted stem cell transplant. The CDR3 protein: CASSQGPGDGYNEQFF. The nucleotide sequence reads TGCGCCAGCAGCCAAGGGCCAGGGGACGGCTACAATGAGCAGTTCTTC.